This T cell receptor beta chain was recovered during a study of T cell repertoires in cytomegalovirus infection. Study in general: Both a matching HLA type and CMV infection were indicated by public TCR beta signatures.

Whole-study results and caveats: Individuals carrying CMV plus the relevant HLA were identified by cumulative frequency of public TCR beta families. HLA-C-restricted CMV-specific TCR beta clonotypes were dominant in the ex vivo response.

From the reads, TCRdb called clonotypes with MiXCR, one entry per CDR3 protein. Of about 180,000 distinct CDR3 sequences listed, 13% to 15% are singletons. This clonotype was seen a handful of times. The antigen remains unidentified. Trimming shortened V by 0 bases and J by 2 bases, and 12 bases separated the two germline ends. Germline values: CDR1 SGHDT, CDR2 YYEEEE. The CDR3 covers 16 residues. The chain employs TRBV5-6 and TRBJ1-5; D is unresolved. Sequencing used PBMCs. This receptor was taken from a human donor in good health (CMV status not recorded). Some clones in this sample may be carry-over from other donors' samples. The CDR3 region has the DNA TGTGCCAGCAGCTTGGGTCCCCCCTCGGGCAATCAGCCCCAGCATTTT. Residues: CASSLGPPSGNQPQHF.